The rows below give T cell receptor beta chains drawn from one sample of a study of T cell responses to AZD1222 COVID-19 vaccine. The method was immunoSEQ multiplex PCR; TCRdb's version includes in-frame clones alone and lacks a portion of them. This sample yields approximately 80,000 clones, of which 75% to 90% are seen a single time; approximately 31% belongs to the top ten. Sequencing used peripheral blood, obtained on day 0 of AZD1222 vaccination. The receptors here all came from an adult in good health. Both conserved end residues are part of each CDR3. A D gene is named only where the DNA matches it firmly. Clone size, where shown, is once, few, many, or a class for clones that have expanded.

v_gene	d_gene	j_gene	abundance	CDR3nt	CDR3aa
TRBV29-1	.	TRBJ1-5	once	TGCAGCGTCGCTCCCGGGACACCTGATCAGCCCCAGCATTTT	CSVAPGTPDQPQHF
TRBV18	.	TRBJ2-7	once	TGTGCCAGCTCACCACCAGCCACGGGTGCCGAGCAGTACTTC	CASSPPATGAEQYF
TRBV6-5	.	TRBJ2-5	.	TGTGCCAGCACCCCTAACCAAGAGACCCAGTACTTC	CASTPNQETQYF
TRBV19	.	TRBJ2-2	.	TGTGCCAGTAGTATAGTATTTGGTAACACCGGGGAGCTGTTTTTT	CASSIVFGNTGELFF
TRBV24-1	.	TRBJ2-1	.	TGTGCCACCGAATCACGGGAGTCAGACAATGAGCAGTTCTTC	CATESRESDNEQFF
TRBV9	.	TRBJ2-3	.	TGTGCCAGCAGCTCTGGACAGAGCACAGATACGCAGTATTTT	CASSSGQSTDTQYF
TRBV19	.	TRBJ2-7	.	TGTGCCAGTAGTTTGAACGAGCAGTACTTC	CASSLNEQYF
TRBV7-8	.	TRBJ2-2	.	TGTGCCAGCAGCTTACGGACAATTAGGGACACCGGGGAGCTGTTTTTT	CASSLRTIRDTGELFF
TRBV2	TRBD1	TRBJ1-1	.	TGTGCCAACAGACAGGGGGTGGGTATGAACACTGAAGCTTTCTTT	CANRQGVGMNTEAFF
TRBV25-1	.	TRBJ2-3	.	TGTGCCAGCAACCCCTTGGGCTCCCACACAGATACGCAGTATTTT	CASNPLGSHTDTQYF
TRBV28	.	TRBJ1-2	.	TGTGCCAGCAGTTACGGCTCTAACTATGGCTACACCTTC	CASSYGSNYGYTF
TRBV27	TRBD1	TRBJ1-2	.	TGTGCCAGTACAGGGGGAGGAATCTATGGCTACACCTTC	CASTGGGIYGYTF
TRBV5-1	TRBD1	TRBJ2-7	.	TGCGCCAGCAGCTCTACAGGGGGCTACGAGCAGTACTTC	CASSSTGGYEQYF
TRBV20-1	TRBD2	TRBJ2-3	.	TGCAGTGCTAGTCTTGGCGGGAGAGGCACAGATACGCAGTATTTT	CSASLGGRGTDTQYF
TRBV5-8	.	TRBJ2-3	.	TGTGCCAGCAGCTTGAGTCAGGGTGGAGGGAGGACAGATACGCAGTATTTT	CASSLSQGGGRTDTQYF
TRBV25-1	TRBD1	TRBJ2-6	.	TGTGCCAGCAGTGAGGACAGGGCTGGGGCCAACGTCCTGACTTTC	CASSEDRAGANVLTF
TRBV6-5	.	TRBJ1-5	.	TGTGCCAGCAGTTCCAGGAATAGCAATCAGCCCCAGCATTTT	CASSSRNSNQPQHF
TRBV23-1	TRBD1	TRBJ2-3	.	TGCGCCAGCACCCTGAACAGGGGATGGATGTATTTT	CASTLNRGWMYF
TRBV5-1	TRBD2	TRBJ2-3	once	TGCGCCAGCAGCGGGGCGACTAGCGGGGGCACAGATACGCAGTATTTT	CASSGATSGGTDTQYF
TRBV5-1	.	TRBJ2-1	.	TGCGCCAGCAGTTTCGACGGTTACAATGAGCAGTTCTTC	CASSFDGYNEQFF
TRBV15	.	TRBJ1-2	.	TGTGCCACCAGCAATAGGGGAGCGAACTATGGCTACACCTTC	CATSNRGANYGYTF
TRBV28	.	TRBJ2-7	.	TGTGCCAGCAGTTTACTCGGGGTAACAGACGAGCAGTACTTC	CASSLLGVTDEQYF
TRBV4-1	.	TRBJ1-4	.	TGCGCCAGCAGCCAAGGGGCAACTAATGAAAAACTGTTTTTT	CASSQGATNEKLFF
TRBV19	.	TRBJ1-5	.	TGTGCCACCGCGGGCAGTAGCAATCAGCCCCAGCATTTT	CATAGSSNQPQHF
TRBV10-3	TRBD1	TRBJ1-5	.	TGTGCCGCATCCCGGGACAGCTCGGTTCAGCCCCAGCATTTT	CAASRDSSVQPQHF
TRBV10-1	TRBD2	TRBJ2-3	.	TGCGCCAGCAGTGAGTCGATTAGCGGGGGCACAGATACGCAGTATTTT	CASSESISGGTDTQYF
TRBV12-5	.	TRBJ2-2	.	TGTGCTAGTGGTTCCGCTTGGGGGGACGGTAACACCGGGGAGCTGTTTTTT	CASGSAWGDGNTGELFF
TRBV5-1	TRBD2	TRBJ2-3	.	TGCGCCAGCAGCTTGTGGGCGGCGGGAGTCTGGAGCACAGATACGCAGTATTTT	CASSLWAAGVWSTDTQYF
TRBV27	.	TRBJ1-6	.	TGTGCCAGCAGTTTAATCTCCGGGCACGAATATAATTCACCCCTCCACTTT	CASSLISGHEYNSPLHF
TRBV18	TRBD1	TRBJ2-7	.	TGTGCCAGCTCACCTGACAGGGAATACTACGAGCAGTACTTC	CASSPDREYYEQYF
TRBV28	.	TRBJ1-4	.	TGTGCCATCAGTACTAGTCCAACTAATGAAAAACTGTTTTTT	CAISTSPTNEKLFF
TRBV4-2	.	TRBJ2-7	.	TGTGCCAGCAGCCAACCCTGGACGGCTAGCTCCTACGAGCAGTACTTC	CASSQPWTASSYEQYF
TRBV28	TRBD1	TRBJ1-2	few	TGTGCCAGCAGTTTCGTGGACAGGGGCTATGGCTACACCTTC	CASSFVDRGYGYTF